This T cell receptor (beta chain) was profiled in a study of early T cells in non-severe SARS-CoV-2 infection. Study-level background: Alpha and beta chains were unpaired, from unsorted whole-blood bulk RNA.

The germline V and J ends were trimmed by 6 bases and 9 bases, with 9 bases remaining between them. This CDR3 has 12 residues. Germline values: CDR1 SGHVS, CDR2 FNYEAQ. This clonotype has a count of ten or more. The antigen remains unidentified. TCRdb reprocessed the 5' RACE reads via MiXCR and lists one record per CDR3 protein. The table records about 64,000 distinct CDR3 sequences, around 20% of them present only once. The study, taken as a whole, reports: Clonotype matching in VDJdb favored anti-spike CD8 responses and did not capture private and CD4 specificities.

The TCR comes from an adult who was a healthcare worker with PCR-confirmed SARS-CoV-2 infection or an uninfected control (not recorded which). The rearrangement joins TRBV7-6 to TRBJ1-6; D is uncertain. The specimen comprised whole blood, sampled at baseline. CDR3 protein: CASRSLGSPLHF. The CDR3 DNA reads as TGTGCCAGCAGAAGTTTGGGTTCACCCCTCCACTTT.